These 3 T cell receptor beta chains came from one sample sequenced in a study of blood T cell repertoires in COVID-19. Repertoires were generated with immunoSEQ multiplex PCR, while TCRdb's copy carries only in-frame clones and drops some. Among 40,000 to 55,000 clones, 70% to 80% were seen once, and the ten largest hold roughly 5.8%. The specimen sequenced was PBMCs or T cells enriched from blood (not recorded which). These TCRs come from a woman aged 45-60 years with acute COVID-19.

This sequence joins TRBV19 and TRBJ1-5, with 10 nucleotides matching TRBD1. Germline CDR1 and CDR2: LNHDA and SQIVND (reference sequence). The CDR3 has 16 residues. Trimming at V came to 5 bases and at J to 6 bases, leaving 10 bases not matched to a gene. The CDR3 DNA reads TGTGCCAGTAGTTCTCGACAGGGGGCAAGGGGTCAGCCCCAGCATTTT. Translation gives CASSSRQGARGQPQHF.

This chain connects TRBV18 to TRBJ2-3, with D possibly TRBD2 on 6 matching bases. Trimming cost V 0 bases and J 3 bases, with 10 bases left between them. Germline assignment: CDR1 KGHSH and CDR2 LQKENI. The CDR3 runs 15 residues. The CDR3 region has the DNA TGTGCCAGCTCACCACCCGGGACTCCTACAGATACGCAGTATTTT. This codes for CASSPPGTPTDTQYF.

CDR3 loop: CASSPGRDQPQHF. CDR3 coding DNA: TGTGCCAGCTCACCCGGGAGGGATCAGCCCCAGCATTTT. The chain recombines TRBV18 with TRBJ1-5; D gene ambiguous. CDR1 KGHSH and CDR2 LQKENI come from the germline V gene. Trimming cost V 3 bases and J 5 bases, with 8 bases left between them. CDR3 length equals 13 residues.